The 5 T cell receptor beta chains below come from one sample, sequenced in a study of cytomegalovirus exposure and HLA in healthy donors. The primer mix had 60 Vbeta and 13 Jbeta primers. Profiling relied on immunoSEQ multiplex PCR, and the TCRdb table lists in-frame clones only, not all of them. The sample has about 130,000 clones, around 67% seen once; the top ten hold roughly 4.5%. The sequenced material came from PBMCs. These receptors all come from a man aged 18-30 years in good health and CMV-seropositive.

CDR3 protein: CASSLVGTSGSYEQYF. CDR3 nucleotide sequence: TGTGCCAGCAGCTTAGTTGGGACTAGCGGGTCCTACGAGCAGTACTTC. This rearrangement joins TRBV7-8 to TRBJ2-7, with TRBD2 matching over 12 bases. V lost 1 base and J lost 1; bases outside the gene matches: 2. The CDR3 extends over 16 amino acids. Germline CDR1 SGHVS, CDR2 FQNEAQ.

This chain uses TRBV7-2 with TRBJ2-5; D remains unclear. Deletions cut 8 bases from V and 4 bases from J, with 5 bases between. Germline V gene sequence: CDR1 SGHTA, CDR2 FQGNSA. The CDR3 totals 10 residues. The CDR3 spells CASSGETQYF. CDR3 nucleotides: TGTGCCAGCTCGGGAGAGACCCAGTACTTC.

This chain joins TRBV6-1 and TRBJ1-2, with D perhaps matching TRBD1 (6 bases). CDR3 length: 14 residues. V was cut by 1 base and J by 7 bases, with 13 bases left in between. Germline values: CDR1 MNHNS, CDR2 SASEGT. The CDR3 DNA is TGTGCCAGCAGTGAAGAACAGGGTTTGGGTGGCTACACCTTC. Residues: CASSEEQGLGGYTF.

This clone was found a few times. The chain combines TRBV5-4 with TRBJ2-3; 10 bases line up with TRBD2. Germline loops: CDR1 SGHNT, CDR2 YYREEE (reference sequence). Losses at the gene ends were 6 bases for V and 14 bases for J; bases not matched to a gene: 15. The CDR3 is 14 residues long. CDR3 sequence (DNA): TGTGCCAGCATCAGTAGGCCTAGCGGGAGTCCCCTGTATTTT. This sequence encodes CASISRPSGSPLYF.

In its sample, this clone was seen a few times. The gene calls are TRBV11-2 and TRBJ1-2; 9 bases agree with TRBD1. J lost 6 bases, V lost 4 bases, and 3 bases had no gene match. This CDR3 region has 13 residues. Germline CDR1 and CDR2: SGHAT and FQNNGV. In DNA, the CDR3 is TGTGCCAGCAGCTCAGGGGACAGGGATGGCTACACCTTC. Translation gives CASSSGDRDGYTF.